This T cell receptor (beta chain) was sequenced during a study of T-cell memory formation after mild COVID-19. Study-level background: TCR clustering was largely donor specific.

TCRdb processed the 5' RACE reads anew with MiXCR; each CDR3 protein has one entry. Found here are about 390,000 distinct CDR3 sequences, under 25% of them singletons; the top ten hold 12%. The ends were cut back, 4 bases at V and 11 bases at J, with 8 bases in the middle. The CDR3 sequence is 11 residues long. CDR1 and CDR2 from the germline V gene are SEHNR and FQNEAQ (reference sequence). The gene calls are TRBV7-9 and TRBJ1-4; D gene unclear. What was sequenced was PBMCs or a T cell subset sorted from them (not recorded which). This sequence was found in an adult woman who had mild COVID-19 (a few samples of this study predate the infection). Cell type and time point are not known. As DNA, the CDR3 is TGTGCCAGCAGCTCCGTCGATAAACTGTTTTTT. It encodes CASSSVDKLFF.